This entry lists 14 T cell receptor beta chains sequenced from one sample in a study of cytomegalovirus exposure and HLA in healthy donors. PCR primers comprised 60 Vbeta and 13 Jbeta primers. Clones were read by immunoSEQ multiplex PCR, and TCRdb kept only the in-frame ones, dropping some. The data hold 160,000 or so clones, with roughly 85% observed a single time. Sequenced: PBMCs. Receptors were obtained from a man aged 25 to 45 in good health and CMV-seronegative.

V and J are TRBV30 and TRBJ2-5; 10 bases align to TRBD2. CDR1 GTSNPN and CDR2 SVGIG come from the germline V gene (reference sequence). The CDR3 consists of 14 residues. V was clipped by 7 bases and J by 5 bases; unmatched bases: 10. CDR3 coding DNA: TGTGCCTCGTCGATAGCGGGAGGCAGGGAGACCCAGTACTTC. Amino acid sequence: CASSIAGGRETQYF.

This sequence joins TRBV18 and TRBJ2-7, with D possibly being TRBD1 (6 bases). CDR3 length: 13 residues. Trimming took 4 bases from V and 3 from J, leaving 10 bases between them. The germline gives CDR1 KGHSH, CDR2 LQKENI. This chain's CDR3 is CASSRMDSYEQYF. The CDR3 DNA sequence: TGTGCCAGCTCACGTATGGACAGCTACGAGCAGTACTTC.

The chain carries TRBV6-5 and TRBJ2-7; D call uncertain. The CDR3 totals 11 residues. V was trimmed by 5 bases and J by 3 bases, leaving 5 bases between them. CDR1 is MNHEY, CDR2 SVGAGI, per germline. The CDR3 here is CASSTYYEQYF. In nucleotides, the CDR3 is TGTGCCAGCAGTACCTACTACGAGCAGTACTTC.

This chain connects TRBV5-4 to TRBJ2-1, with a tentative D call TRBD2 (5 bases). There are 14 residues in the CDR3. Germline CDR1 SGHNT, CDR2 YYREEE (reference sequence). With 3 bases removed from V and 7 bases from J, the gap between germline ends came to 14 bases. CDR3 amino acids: CASSSGKSLNEQFF. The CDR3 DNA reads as TGTGCCAGCAGCTCGGGGAAGTCGTTGAATGAGCAGTTCTTC.

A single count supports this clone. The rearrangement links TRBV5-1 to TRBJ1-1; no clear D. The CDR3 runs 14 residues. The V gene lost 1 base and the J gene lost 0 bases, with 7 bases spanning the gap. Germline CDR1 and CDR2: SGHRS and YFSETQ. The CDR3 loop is CASSLYAVNTEAFF. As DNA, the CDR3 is TGCGCCAGCAGCTTGTATGCAGTGAACACTGAAGCTTTCTTT.

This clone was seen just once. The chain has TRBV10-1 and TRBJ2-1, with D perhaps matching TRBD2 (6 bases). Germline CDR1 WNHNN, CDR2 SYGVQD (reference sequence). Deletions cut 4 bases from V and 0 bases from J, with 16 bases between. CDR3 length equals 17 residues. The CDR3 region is CASSGEYPGVSYNEQFF. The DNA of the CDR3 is TGCGCCAGCAGTGGAGAGTACCCGGGGGTCTCCTACAATGAGCAGTTCTTC.

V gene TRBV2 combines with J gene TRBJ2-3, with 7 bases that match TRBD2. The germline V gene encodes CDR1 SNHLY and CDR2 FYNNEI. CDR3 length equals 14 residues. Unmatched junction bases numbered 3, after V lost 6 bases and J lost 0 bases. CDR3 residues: CASRRDYSTDTQYF. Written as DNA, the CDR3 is TGTGCCAGCAGGCGGGACTATAGCACAGATACGCAGTATTTT.

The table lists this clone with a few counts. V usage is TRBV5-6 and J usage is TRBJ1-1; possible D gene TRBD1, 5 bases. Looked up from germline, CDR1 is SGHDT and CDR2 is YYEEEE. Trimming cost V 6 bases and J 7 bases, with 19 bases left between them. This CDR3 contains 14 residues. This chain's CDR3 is CASTSDSTLIEAFF. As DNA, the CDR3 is TGTGCCAGCACCTCTGACAGTACACTAATTGAAGCTTTCTTT.

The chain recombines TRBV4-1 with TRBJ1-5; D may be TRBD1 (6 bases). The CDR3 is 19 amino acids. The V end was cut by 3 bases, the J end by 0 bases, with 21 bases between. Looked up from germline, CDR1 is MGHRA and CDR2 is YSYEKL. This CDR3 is CASSHPPGGGPNSNQPQHF. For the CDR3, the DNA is TGCGCCAGCAGCCACCCACCTGGGGGGGGCCCTAATAGCAATCAGCCCCAGCATTTT.

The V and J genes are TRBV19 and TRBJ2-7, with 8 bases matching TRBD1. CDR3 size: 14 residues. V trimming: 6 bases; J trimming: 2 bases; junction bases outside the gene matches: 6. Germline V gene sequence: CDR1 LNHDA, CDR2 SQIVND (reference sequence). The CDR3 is CASSRGQVTYEQYF. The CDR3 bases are TGTGCCAGTAGCAGGGGACAGGTTACCTACGAGCAGTACTTC.

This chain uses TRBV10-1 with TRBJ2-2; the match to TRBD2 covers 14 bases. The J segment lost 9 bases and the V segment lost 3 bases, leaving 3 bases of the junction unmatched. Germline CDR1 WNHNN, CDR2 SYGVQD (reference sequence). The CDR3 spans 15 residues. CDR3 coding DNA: TGCGCCAGCAGTGATGGGACTAGCGGGAGTCGGGAGCTGTTTTTT. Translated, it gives CASSDGTSGSRELFF.

DNA for the CDR3: TGTGCCAGTAGTGCCTCTCACAGGGGGCGCGAAAACATTCAGTACTTC. It yields the protein CASSASHRGRENIQYF. The gene calls are TRBV19 and TRBJ2-4; 9 nucleotides agree with TRBD1. V trimming: 5 bases; J trimming: 5 bases; junction bases outside the gene matches: 10. Germline values: CDR1 LNHDA, CDR2 SQIVND (reference sequence). The CDR3 is 16 residues long.

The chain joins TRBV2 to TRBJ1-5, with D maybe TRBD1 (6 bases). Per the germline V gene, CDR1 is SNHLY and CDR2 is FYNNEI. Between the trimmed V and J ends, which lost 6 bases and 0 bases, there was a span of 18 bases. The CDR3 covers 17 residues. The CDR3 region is CASSWEGVGYSNQPQHF. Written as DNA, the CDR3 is TGTGCCAGCAGCTGGGAGGGGGTGGGTTATAGCAATCAGCCCCAGCATTTT. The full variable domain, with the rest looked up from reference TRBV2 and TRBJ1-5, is EPEVTQTPSHQVTQMGQEVILRCVPISNHLYFYWYRQILGQKVEFLVSFYNNEISEKSEIFDDQFSVERPDGSNFTLKIRSTKLEDSAMYFCASSWEGVGYSNQPQHFGDGTRLSIL.

The CDR3, as DNA: TGTGCCAGCACCGTTAAAACGGAGGATGACATGAGCACTGAAGCTTTCTTT. Translation: CASTVKTEDDMSTEAFF. V is TRBV9 and J is TRBJ1-1; D gene ambiguous. The CDR3 runs 17 residues. Per the germline V gene, CDR1 is SGDLS and CDR2 is YYNGEE. Trimming stripped 6 bases from V and 4 bases from J, with 25 bases between.